What follows are 7 T cell receptor beta chains derived from one specimen sequenced in a study of blood T cell repertoires in COVID-19. Here immunoSEQ multiplex PCR was the method, and the copy in TCRdb shows in-frame clones only, minus some. The sample contains 270,000 or so clones, more than 80% of which appear only once. Sequenced: PBMCs or T cells enriched from blood (not recorded which). Source of these receptors: a woman under 40 with acute COVID-19.

This chain joins TRBV19 and TRBJ2-7; TRBD1 agrees at 8 bases. The germline gives CDR1 LNHDA, CDR2 SQIVND (reference sequence). The junction had 5 bases not matched to a gene; V was cut back by 6 bases and J by 7 bases. The CDR3 totals 12 residues. The CDR3 spells CASRGQAREQYF. DNA of the CDR3: TGTGCCAGTAGGGGACAGGCGAGGGAGCAGTACTTC.

The genes are TRBV19 and TRBJ2-1; 9 bases align to TRBD2. Germline V gene lookup returns CDR1 LNHDA and CDR2 SQIVND (reference sequence). J lost 3 bases, V lost 4 bases, and 4 bases had no gene match. The CDR3 runs to 15 residues. For the CDR3, the DNA is TGTGCCAGTAGTAGGGAACTAGCGGGCTACAATGAGCAGTTCTTC. Its translation is CASSRELAGYNEQFF.

The CDR3 spells CSASRLYNEQFF. The CDR3 DNA reads TGCAGTGCTAGTCGACTTTACAATGAGCAGTTCTTC. This chain links TRBV20-1 with TRBJ2-1, with D unresolved. Trimming took off 3 bases at V and 4 bases at J, with 7 bases between the two ends. CDR3 size: 12 residues. From germline, CDR1 is DFQATT and CDR2 SNEGSKA (reference sequence).

The chain employs TRBV14 and TRBJ2-7; TRBD2 might be the D (6 bases). Trimming removed 6 bases from V and 3 bases from J, with 15 bases in between. This CDR3 contains 14 residues. Germline V lookup: CDR1 SGHDN, CDR2 FVKESK. The CDR3 nucleotides are TGTGCCAGCAGGCCCTCTAGCGCGAACTACGAGCAGTACTTC. As protein: CASRPSSANYEQYF.

This chain links TRBV7-2 with TRBJ2-7, with D maybe TRBD1 (5 bases). V was shortened by 3 bases and J by 4 bases, with 13 bases between the two germline ends. The germline gives CDR1 SGHTA, CDR2 FQGNSA. The CDR3 extends over 14 amino acids. The CDR3 nucleotides are TGTGCCAGCAGCTTCTTTCCAGGGAAGTACGAGCAGTACTTC. It specifies CASSFFPGKYEQYF. Together with reference TRBV7-2 and TRBJ2-7, the CDR3 gives the full variable domain: GAGVSQSPSNKVTEKGKDVELRCDPISGHTALYWYRQSLGQGLEFLIYFQGNSAPDKSGLPSDRFSAERTGGSVSTLTIQRTQQEDSAVYLCASSFFPGKYEQYFGPGTRLTVT.

This rearrangement joins TRBV25-1 to TRBJ2-2, with D tentatively TRBD1 (7 bases). CDR1 is MGHDK and CDR2 is SYGVNS in the germline V gene. V lost 8 bases and J 6 bases, leaving 13 bases between the germline ends. This CDR3 region has 13 residues. The CDR3 DNA reads as TGTGCCAGCGGAGGGGGCGCTTCCGGGGAGCTGTTTTTT. It is translated as CASGGGASGELFF.

Concerning this clone itself: Other DNA sequences within the sample encode an identical CDR3. This chain uses TRBV19 with TRBJ2-2, with D perhaps matching TRBD2 (6 bases). This CDR3 comprises 15 residues. CDR1 and CDR2 (germline): LNHDA, SQIVND (reference sequence). The V gene lost 3 bases and the J gene lost 1 base, with 9 bases spanning the gap. CDR3: CASSIGGRNTGELFF. The CDR3 DNA reads TGTGCCAGTAGTATTGGGGGGAGGAACACCGGGGAGCTGTTTTTT.